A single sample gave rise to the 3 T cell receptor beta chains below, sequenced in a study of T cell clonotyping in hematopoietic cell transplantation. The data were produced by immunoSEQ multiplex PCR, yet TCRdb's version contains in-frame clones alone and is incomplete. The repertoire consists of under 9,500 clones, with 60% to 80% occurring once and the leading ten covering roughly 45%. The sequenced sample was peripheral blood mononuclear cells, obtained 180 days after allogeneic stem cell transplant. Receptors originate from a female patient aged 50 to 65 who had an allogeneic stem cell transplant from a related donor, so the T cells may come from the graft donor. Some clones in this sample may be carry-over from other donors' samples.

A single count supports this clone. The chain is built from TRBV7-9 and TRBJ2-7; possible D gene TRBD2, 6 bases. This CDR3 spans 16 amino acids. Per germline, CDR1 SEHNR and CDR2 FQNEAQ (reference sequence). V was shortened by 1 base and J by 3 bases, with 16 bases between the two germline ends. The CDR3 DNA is TGTGCCAGCAGCTTAGGTTACGGGGGTTCCCTCTACGAGCAGTACTTC. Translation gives CASSLGYGGSLYEQYF.

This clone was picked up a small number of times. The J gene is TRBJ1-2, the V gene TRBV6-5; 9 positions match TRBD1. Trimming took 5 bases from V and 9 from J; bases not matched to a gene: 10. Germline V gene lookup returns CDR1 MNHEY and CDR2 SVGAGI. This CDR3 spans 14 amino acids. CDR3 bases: TGTGCCAGCAGTACTTCCGGGACAGGGAGTCGCTACACCTTC. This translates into CASSTSGTGSRYTF.

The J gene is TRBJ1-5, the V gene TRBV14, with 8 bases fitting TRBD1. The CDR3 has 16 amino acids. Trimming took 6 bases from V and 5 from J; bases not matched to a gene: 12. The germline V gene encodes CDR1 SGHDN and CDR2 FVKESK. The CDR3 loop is CASRTQGARKDQPQHF. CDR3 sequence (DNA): TGTGCCAGCAGGACCCAGGGGGCGCGGAAAGATCAGCCCCAGCATTTT.